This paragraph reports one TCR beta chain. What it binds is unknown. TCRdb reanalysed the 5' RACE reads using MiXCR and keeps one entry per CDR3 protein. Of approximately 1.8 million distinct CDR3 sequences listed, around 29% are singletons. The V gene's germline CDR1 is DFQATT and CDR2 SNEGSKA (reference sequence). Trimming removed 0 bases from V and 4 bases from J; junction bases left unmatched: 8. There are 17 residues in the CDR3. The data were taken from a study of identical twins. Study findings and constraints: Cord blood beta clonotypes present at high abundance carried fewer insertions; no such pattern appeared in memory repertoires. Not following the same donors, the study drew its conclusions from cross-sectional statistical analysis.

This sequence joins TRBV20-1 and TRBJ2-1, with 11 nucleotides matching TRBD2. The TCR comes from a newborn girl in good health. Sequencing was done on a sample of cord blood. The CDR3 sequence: CSARDPLAGGSYNEQFF. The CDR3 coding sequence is TGCAGTGCTAGAGATCCCCTAGCGGGAGGATCATACAATGAGCAGTTCTTC.